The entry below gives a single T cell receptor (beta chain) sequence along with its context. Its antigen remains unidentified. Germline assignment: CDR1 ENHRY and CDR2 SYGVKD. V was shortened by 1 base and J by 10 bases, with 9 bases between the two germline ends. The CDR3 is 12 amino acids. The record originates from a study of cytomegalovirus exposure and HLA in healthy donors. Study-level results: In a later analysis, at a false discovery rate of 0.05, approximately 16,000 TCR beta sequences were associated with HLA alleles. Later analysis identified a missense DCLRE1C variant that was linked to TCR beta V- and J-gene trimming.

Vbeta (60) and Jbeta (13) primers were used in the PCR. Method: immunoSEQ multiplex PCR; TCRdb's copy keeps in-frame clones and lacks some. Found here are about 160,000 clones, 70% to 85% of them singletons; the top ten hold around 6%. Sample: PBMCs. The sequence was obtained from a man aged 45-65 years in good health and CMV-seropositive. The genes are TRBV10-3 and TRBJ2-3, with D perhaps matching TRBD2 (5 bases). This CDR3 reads CAISEFQEAQYF. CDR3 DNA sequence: TGTGCCATCAGTGAGTTTCAGGAGGCGCAGTATTTT.